The T cell receptor beta chain under discussion was sequenced for a study of cytotoxic CD8 clonotypes in ibrutinib-treated CLL. Points from the study as a whole: Patients had baseline clonality above age-matched healthy donors, and this clonality moved with circulating CD8+ T-cell counts. There were few public clonotypes, and on treatment they contracted or stayed stable.

CDR1 MNHEY and CDR2 SVGAGI come from the germline V gene. The CDR3 covers 16 residues. J was trimmed by 5 bases and V by 0 bases; bases with no gene match: 9. With respect to this clone: Its antigen is as yet unknown.

The targeted sequencing depth was 1 in 200,000 to 1 in 1 million T cells. The assay was immunoSEQ multiplex PCR, and TCRdb's table has in-frame clones only and misses some. The table shows about 68,000 clones, with more than 60% occurring only once. The TCR originated in a human donor with chronic lymphocytic leukemia. V usage is TRBV6-5 and J usage is TRBJ2-5; 7 bases agree with TRBD2. The material sequenced was PBMCs, taken after 12 months of ibrutinib treatment. This chain's CDR3 is CASSYSGGVIGETQYF. The CDR3 nucleotides read TGTGCCAGCAGTTACTCGGGAGGGGTGATCGGGGAGACCCAGTACTTC.